The 8 T cell receptor beta chains listed next were all sequenced from one sample in a study of blood T cells in healthy people across ages. The authors ran a second PCR of 7 to 11 cycles using a sample-barcoded 5' primer and a J-beta primer mix. TCRdb re-analysed the 5' RACE reads in MiXCR, keeping a single row per CDR3 protein. Altogether some 1,800,000 distinct CDR3 sequences are present, roughly two fifths being singletons, with the ten largest covering about 23%. The specimen sequenced was blood. The receptors were sampled from a human donor in good health.

This clonotype was detected ten times or more. CDR3 nucleotide sequence: TGTGCCAGCAGCCTCGGACTAGTATACTACAATGAGCAGTTCTTC. This sequence encodes CASSLGLVYYNEQFF. The V call is TRBV12-3 or TRBV12-4, the J call TRBJ2-1; the match to TRBD2 covers 7 bases. The junction had 8 bases not matched to a gene; V was cut back by 6 bases and J by 3 bases. This CDR3 region has 15 residues.

The J gene is TRBJ2-7, the V gene TRBV10-3; tentative D call: TRBD1 (5 bases). V was clipped by 8 bases and J by 1 base, with 15 bases between them. Germline V gene sequence: CDR1 ENHRY, CDR2 SYGVKD. The CDR3 contains 14 residues. The CDR3 DNA reads TGTGCCATCTCAGGGCTTGGTTTTTCCTACGAGCAGTACTTC. Translation gives CAISGLGFSYEQYF.

This clonotype showed up many times. The chain has TRBV5-1 and TRBJ1-2; D remains ambiguous. This CDR3 is 14 amino acids long. Trimming pared 5 bases from V and 6 bases from J, leaving 17 bases between. Germline V gene sequence: CDR1 SGHRS, CDR2 YFSETQ. Written as DNA, the CDR3 is TGCGCCAGCAGTCCCGAAGCCTCCGTCAATGGCTACACCTTC. This gives the protein CASSPEASVNGYTF.

This clonotype was seen many times. The chain joins TRBV29-1 to TRBJ2-7; maybe TRBD1 (5 bases). The germline V gene encodes CDR1 SQVTM and CDR2 ANQGSEA. Between the trimmed V and J ends, which lost 1 base and 2 bases, there was a span of 9 bases. There are 13 residues in the CDR3. The CDR3 nucleotides are TGCAGCGTTGAAGGGGCAGGGACCTACGAGCAGTACTTC. Protein sequence: CSVEGAGTYEQYF.

This rearrangement joins TRBV7-9 to TRBJ2-4; D gene ambiguous. Germline V CDR1 and CDR2: SEHNR, FQNEAQ (reference sequence). The CDR3 totals 15 residues. V was clipped by 5 bases and J by 1 base, with 12 bases between them. The CDR3 sequence is CASSGPIGAKNIQYF. In nucleotides, the CDR3 is TGTGCCAGCAGCGGACCCATTGGGGCCAAAAACATTCAGTACTTC.

The chain recombines TRBV7-9 with TRBJ2-5; unclear D gene. Germline V gene sequence: CDR1 SEHNR, CDR2 FQNEAQ (reference sequence). V shed 5 bases and J shed 5 bases, with 9 bases lying between them. This CDR3 spans 12 amino acids. CDR3 nucleotide sequence: TGTGCCAGCAGCCGCCATGGGGAGACCCAGTACTTC. This gives the protein CASSRHGETQYF.

The chain couples TRBV4-1 to TRBJ2-7; D is ambiguous. Trimming shortened V by 1 base and J by 5 bases, and 9 bases separated the two germline ends. Germline loops: CDR1 MGHRA, CDR2 YSYEKL. The CDR3 sequence is 13 residues long. The CDR3 region is CASSQVGGNEQYF. As DNA, the CDR3 is TGCGCCAGCAGCCAAGTAGGTGGGAACGAGCAGTACTTC.

V is TRBV5-1 and J is TRBJ2-1; 8 bases align to TRBD2. Looked up from germline, CDR1 is SGHRS and CDR2 is YFSETQ. The CDR3 sequence is 15 residues long. V lost 3 bases and J lost 3; bases outside the gene matches: 5. The CDR3 DNA follows: TGCGCCAGCAGCTGGACTAGCTCTGTCTACAATGAGCAGTTCTTC. Its protein product is CASSWTSSVYNEQFF. Looking up the rest from reference TRBV5-1 and TRBJ2-1 gives the full variable domain: KAGVTQTPRYLIKTRGQQVTLSCSPISGHRSVSWYQQTPGQGLQFLFEYFSETQRNKGNFPGRFSGRQFSNSRSEMNVSTLELGDSALYLCASSWTSSVYNEQFFGPGTRLTVL.